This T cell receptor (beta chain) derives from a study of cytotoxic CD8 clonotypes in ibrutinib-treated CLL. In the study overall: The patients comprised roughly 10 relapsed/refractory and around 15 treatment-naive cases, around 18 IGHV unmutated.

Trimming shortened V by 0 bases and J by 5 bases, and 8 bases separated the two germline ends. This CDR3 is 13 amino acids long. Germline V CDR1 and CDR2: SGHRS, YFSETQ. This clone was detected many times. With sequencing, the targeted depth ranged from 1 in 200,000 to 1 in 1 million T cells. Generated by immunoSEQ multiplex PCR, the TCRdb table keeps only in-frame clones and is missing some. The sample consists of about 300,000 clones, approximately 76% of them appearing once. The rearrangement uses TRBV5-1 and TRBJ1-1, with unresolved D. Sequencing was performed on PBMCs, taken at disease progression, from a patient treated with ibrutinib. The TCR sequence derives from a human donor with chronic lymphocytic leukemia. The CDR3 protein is CASSLGGETEAFF. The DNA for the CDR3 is TGCGCCAGCAGCTTGGGGGGAGAGACTGAAGCTTTCTTT.